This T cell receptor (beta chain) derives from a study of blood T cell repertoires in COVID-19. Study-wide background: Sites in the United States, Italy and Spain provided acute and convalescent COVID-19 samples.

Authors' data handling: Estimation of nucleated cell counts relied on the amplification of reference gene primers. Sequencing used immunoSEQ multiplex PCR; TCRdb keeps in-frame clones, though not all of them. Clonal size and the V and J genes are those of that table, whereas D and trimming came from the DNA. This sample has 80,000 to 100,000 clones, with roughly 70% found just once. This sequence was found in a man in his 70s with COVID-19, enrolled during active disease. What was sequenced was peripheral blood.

The CDR3 spells CASSQDPTTYEQYF. The CDR3 DNA reads TGCGCCAGCAGCCAAGATCCGACTACTTACGAGCAGTACTTC. The V call is TRBV4-1, the J call TRBJ2-7, with D possibly matching TRBD2 (5 bases). CDR3 size: 14 residues. The germline gives CDR1 MGHRA, CDR2 YSYEKL. The ends were cut back, 0 bases at V and 4 bases at J, with 10 bases in the middle.